The entry below gives a single T cell receptor (beta chain) sequence along with its context. Its antigen is not known. TCRdb processed the 5' RACE reads anew with MiXCR; each CDR3 protein has one entry. This sample has around 240,000 distinct CDR3 sequences, with approximately 7% found just once. This record belongs to a study of identical twins. Whole-study results and caveats: Monozygotic twins shared more out-of-frame TCR alpha than recombination models predicted. The same donors were not followed; conclusions instead depended on cross-sectional statistical analysis.

Healthy Caucasians supplied all donations. V shed 0 bases, J shed 2 bases, and the junction held 3 bases outside the gene matches. The V gene's germline CDR1 is DFQATT and CDR2 SNEGSKA (reference sequence). The CDR3 is made up of 15 amino acids. This same sample was also part of a study on yellow fever vaccine responses in identical twins.

Sequences were obtained from memory (CD45RO+) T cells sorted from blood. This sequence originates from a young woman in good health. V gene TRBV20-1 combines with J gene TRBJ2-7, with 11 bases aligning to TRBD2. DNA for the CDR3: TGCAGTGCTAGAGAAGGGACTAGCGGACCCTACGAGCAGTACTTC. It encodes CSAREGTSGPYEQYF.